This TCR beta chain is from a study of blood T cell repertoires in COVID-19. In the study overall: From T cells, B-cell-depleted T cells, or PBMCs came the material, which was cDNA or gDNA.

Original processing methods: Researchers report that nucleated cell counts were estimated from reference gene primer amplification. This table comes from immunoSEQ multiplex PCR, and its TCRdb copy is limited to in-frame clones, with some not included. V and J calls and clone size are as listed in that table; D and trimming were resolved from the DNA. The sample has over 80,000 clones, approximately 89% seen once. Germline values: CDR1 MGHRA, CDR2 YSYEKL. There are 16 residues in the CDR3. V lost 2 bases, J lost 4 bases, and 8 bases stayed unmatched. The rearrangement uses TRBV4-1 and TRBJ1-2; TRBD1 matches 9 bases. This receptor was obtained from a human donor in a cohort sampled during active COVID-19. The material sequenced was peripheral blood. The DNA of the CDR3 is TGCGCCAGCAGCCAAACAGGGGGCTTTCTAAGCTATGGCTACACCTTC. Its translation is CASSQTGGFLSYGYTF.